This T cell receptor (beta chain) was identified in a study of blood T cell repertoires in COVID-19. Overall study: The United States, Italy and Spain supplied acute and convalescent COVID-19 samples. Sources were T cells, B-cell-depleted T cells, or PBMCs; the material itself was cDNA or gDNA.

Authors' methods: Amplification with reference gene primers provided the estimates of nucleated cell counts. TCRdb's copy holds only in-frame clones and misses some; the assay was immunoSEQ multiplex PCR. V and J calls and clone size are those listed in that table; D and trimming were worked out from the DNA. The sample consists of 250,000 to 300,000 clones, roughly 91% of them appearing once. Losses at the gene ends were 5 bases for V and 2 bases for J; bases not matched to a gene: 7. Germline V CDR1 and CDR2: LNHDA, SQIVND (reference sequence). This CDR3 is 16 amino acids long. The sequenced material came from peripheral blood. The gene calls are TRBV19 and TRBJ2-4; 9 nucleotides agree with TRBD1. The receptor comes from a middle-aged woman who had recovered from COVID-19. DNA of the CDR3: TGTGCCAGTAGTGCCTCCGGGACAGGGCCCAAAAACATTCAGTACTTC. Translated: CASSASGTGPKNIQYF.